This paragraph reports one T cell receptor beta chain. By share, this clone ranks as medium-sized (0.01 to 0.1%). The specificity of this receptor is unknown. Base qualities are not recorded, but no much larger clone differs from it by a single base. The cohort was made up of approximately 700 healthy bone marrow donors. At the time of sampling, every cohort member was nominally healthy, though immune exposures that went unrecorded were likely present. The donor tested CMV seropositive, placing the donor among the 310 or so seropositive members of the cohort. A peripheral blood sample was collected from each donor, and TCR beta sequencing was performed on peripheral blood mononuclear cells. The Qiagen DNeasy Blood Extraction Kit was used to extract genomic DNA from the blood cell samples. This specimen belongs to a study of cytomegalovirus exposure and HLA in healthy donors (dated by TCRdb to the late 2010s). For context, the study as a whole: According to an earlier analysis of several hundred of the donors, some 180 million T cells yielded over 100 million unique TCR beta sequences and around 300 Gb of sequence data. About 280 gigabases of sequencing data and around 88 million unique TCR sequences made up an early release that covered some 640 HLA-typed donors. Of the 398 genotyped donors, 65% to 90% fell in the genetic ancestry cluster associated with self-reported Caucasian donors. The aim of the study was to test whether cataloging public T cell receptors could identify signatures of past pathogen exposure. The study used immunosequencing to profile the T cell repertoires of approximately 690 subjects and linked those repertoires to cytomegalovirus serostatus. A separate validation cohort of more than 100 different subjects was used in addition to the roughly 620-subject first cohort. The study combined high-throughput TCR immunosequencing, statistical association of individual TCRs with disease status, and machine learning to predict cytomegalovirus infection status. A later analysis re-analyzed previously published TCR beta repertoires from approximately 700 donors and added high-resolution HLA genotyping to study TCR occurrence patterns. The later analysis used no new phenotypic data to find candidate immune exposures, relying instead on TCR beta sequences and their occurrence across donors. To decide whether each TCR beta V gene segment behaved as functional or pseudogenic, an earlier analysis of some 540 of the donors relied on high-throughput TCR beta sequencing. Donor age, sex, ethnicity and CMV serostatus were compiled alongside the repertoire data. A later genetic analysis took genome-wide SNP genotypes for about 55% of the 666 donors and used that subset as a discovery cohort. Every repertoire in the discovery cohort had been generated on one and the same sequencing platform. HLA typing covered class I and class II loci at four-digit resolution. The number of donors typed differed by locus, with 629-630 for A, B, C, DRB1 and DQB1, around 520 for DQA1, 600 to 610 for DPA1, and around 450 for DPB1. Because of strong linkage in the cohort, 5 or 6 DR-DQ haplotypes were treated as single units for association and clustering. Among roughly 370 genotyped donors of the cohort, an average of approximately 240,000 unique TCR beta nucleotide sequences were sequenced per donor, around 18% of them non-productive.

The library relied on the immunoSEQ multiplex PCR assay. A mixture of 60 forward primers for TCR Vbeta segments and 13 reverse primers for TCR Jbeta segments was used in the multiplex PCR. The CDR3 region of rearranged TCR beta genes was amplified from genomic DNA by a multiplex PCR assay. The amplified TCR beta libraries were sequenced on the Illumina HiSeq System as 87-base-pair reads. Turning to the authors' computational methods: In a later analysis, tens of millions of unique TCR beta chains were counted across the roughly 670 repertoires, and approximately 11 million of these chains were shared by at least two donors. Raw reads were error-corrected and collapsed into unique sequences by a nearest-neighbor algorithm in which closely related sequences were merged to remove PCR and sequencing errors. To assign V, D and J gene segments, CDR3 sequences were aligned to IMGT reference sequences. Each retained sequence needed at least a six-nucleotide match to both a V gene segment and a J gene segment. Rearrangements were called productive when the CDR3 lacked stop codons and stayed in frame with V and J; all others were non-productive. Following IMGT convention, CDR3 was defined as the stretch from the second conserved V-encoded cysteine to the conserved J-encoded phenylalanine. Sequences without an unambiguous match to a single V gene segment were excluded from the earlier analysis of 450 to 750 of the donors. An earlier analysis of 587 of the donors classified V segments as functional when productive rearrangements were above 56.7% and as segregating when the standard deviation between donors was above 5%. A statistical classification framework was built to diagnose cytomegalovirus status from the catalog of TCR beta chain sequences. V and J gene assignment, in a later analysis, came from comparing TCR nucleotide sequences with IMGT/GENE-DB human TR gene sequences. A later analysis assigned CDR3 sequences and most-parsimonious VDJ recombination scenarios with the TCRdist pipeline. In a later analysis, each TCR beta chain was defined by its CDR3 amino acid sequence together with its V-gene family, and reads lacking a unique V-gene family were excluded. In a later analysis, nearly 600 highly shared, low-generation-probability nucleotide sequences were removed to address suspected cross-contamination and a sequencing artifact. In a later analysis, a clonal expansion index was calculated for each public chain from normalized within-repertoire ranks of inferred template counts. Generation probabilities in a later analysis came from a VDJ recombination model fitted to out-of-frame rearrangements, and those results were checked against IGoR. Hypergeometric tests were used in a later analysis to score TCR-TCR, TCR-HLA and TCR-CMV co-occurrence, with a repertoire-size bias correction applied to the TCR pairs. In a later analysis, false discovery rates were estimated by permuting HLA or CMV assignments 20 times. A later analysis grouped co-occurring TCRs with DBSCAN, adding TCRdist sequence similarity when clustering within HLA-allele-positive subsets. For co-occurrence clustering, repertoires with fewer than 30,000 or more than 120,000 public chains were excluded, along with four to six repertoires with anomalous nucleotide sharing. Not all clones reach the TCRdb copy of this immuneACCESS table, which keeps in-frame sequences only. Checked studies attribute under half of the gap to unresolved V genes and leave the rest unexplained. Clone size and V and J calls were adopted from that table, with D and trimming inferred from the DNA. The sample table records 55,000 to 75,000 clones; around 74% of these occur just once. The ten largest clones represent 7% to 9.5% of the sample.

Summary of the overall study and its limitations: In an earlier analysis of approximately 590 of the donors, most TCR beta V segments appeared in productive rearrangements about 87% or about 30% of the time, broadly matching IMGT annotations. Sequencing depth was assumed to be roughly uniform across donors in the presence/absence analyses, though that assumption may not hold. A total of around 150 TCR beta chains were listed by the study as associated with cytomegalovirus. A later analysis found that HLA-associated TCR beta chains were more clonally expanded and had lower generation probabilities than equally common non-associated chains. The classifier was reported to diagnose cytomegalovirus status with high specificity and sensitivity in both the original cohort and the validation cohort. For the cohort, immune exposure information was limited to CMV serostatus. According to a later genetic analysis, donors in an Asian-associated ancestry cluster had fewer N-insertions in productive TCRs than the roughly 670-donor mean. A further reported finding was that TCR beta sequences accurately predicted the HLA-A and HLA-B alleles for most subjects in the first cohort. When HLA alleles, especially DR and DQ, strongly co-occurred, TCR associations were difficult to assign to individual alleles. A cluster of highly shared sequence variants was judged likely to be a technical artifact of the sequencing pipeline. Because some donors lacked HLA typing at each locus, the association tests relied only on the typed subset. Most TCR sequences were observed very rarely across donors, whereas some public TCRs were present in many individuals. In vitro tests confirmed that a few of the cytomegalovirus-associated TCR beta chains recognize cytomegalovirus antigens. Roughly 17 rarely observed V segments, including chromosome 9 orphons, were excluded from the earlier analysis of about 610 of the donors because counts were too low. This cohort had only TCR beta chains sequenced, and the lack of alpha or paired-chain data limited which features could be detected. Some IMGT-functional V segments, including TRBV6-2 and TRBV6-3, could not be distinguished by the 87-base-pair reads and were therefore excluded. A later analysis associated 16,951 TCR beta sequences with specific HLA alleles at a false discovery rate of 0.05. Linkage disequilibrium might explain the correlated functional status among segregating V segments, but an unknown experimental factor could not be excluded. An association between a missense DCLRE1C variant and V-gene and J-gene trimming of TCR beta chains was found in a later genetic analysis and replicated in an independent cohort. In a later analysis, several top co-occurrence clusters were reported to appear linked to parvovirus B19, influenza, CMV and Epstein-Barr virus. According to the authors, the approach could potentially be generalized to other disease states and immunological phenotypes. A later analysis found that TCR association rates varied across HLA loci, with DRB1 alleles showing the most associated TCRs and HLA-C alleles the fewest. A later analysis found that most CMV-associated TCR beta chains appeared HLA-restricted, with HLA associations seemingly driven largely by CMV exposure.

The CDR3 goes from the cysteine to the phenylalanine over 14 residues. The sequence is cut down to CDR3 DNA, 42 bases in frame from base 1. The trim is 2 bases for V and 0 bases for J, with a gap of 8 bases between the germline ends. CDR1 and CDR2, looked up from the germline V gene, are SGHTA and FQGTGA. Sequencing was done on a sample of PBMCs. The rearrangement joined TRBV7-3 to TRBJ2-7; the D gene is perhaps TRBD1, from 5 matching bases. The receptor was isolated from a woman younger than 45 in good health and CMV-seropositive. The CDR3 region reads CASSLWGSSYEQYF. The DNA reads TGTGCCAGCAGCTTATGGGGCAGCTCCTACGAGCAGTACTTC.